A single sample gave rise to the 16 T cell receptor beta chains below, sequenced in a study of prognosis after radiotherapy for stage I lung cancer. From genomic DNA, two-round multiplex PCR was used to amplify TCR beta CDR3. It was primers specific to each TRBV and TRBJ gene that first-round PCR used. TCRdb itself ran the multiplex PCR reads through MiXCR, one entry per CDR3 protein. Among some 14,000 distinct CDR3 sequences listed, approximately 47% were seen once. Material: PBMCs, obtained before or after stereotactic body radiation therapy (not recorded which). All receptors come from a donor aged 50 or older with non-small cell lung cancer.

Many counts were recorded for this clonotype. The chain uses TRBV12-3 or TRBV12-4 and TRBJ1-5; D is undetermined. Between the trimmed V and J ends, which lost 4 bases and 0 bases, there was a span of 7 bases. The CDR3 spans 14 residues. The CDR3 here is CASSSDTSNQPQHF. The CDR3 coding sequence is TGTGCCAGCAGTTCCGACACTAGCAATCAGCCCCAGCATTTT.

V gene TRBV6-2 or TRBV6-3 combines with J gene TRBJ2-1; 7 nucleotides line up with TRBD2. Germline V CDR1 and CDR2: MNHEY, SVGEGT. V was pared by 9 bases and J by 4 bases, with 6 bases of the junction left unmatched. This CDR3 has 13 residues. This chain's CDR3 is CARRGDFYNEQFF. CDR3 nucleotide sequence: TGTGCCAGACGGGGGGACTTTTACAATGAGCAGTTCTTC.

On this clonotype: A far larger clone is a single base away, which makes a read error likely. The gene calls are TRBV27 and TRBJ2-1, with TRBD2 matching 11 bases. The CDR3 consists of 15 residues. The V gene's germline CDR1 is MNHEY and CDR2 SMNVEV (reference sequence). The V segment lost 6 bases and the J segment 15 bases; nucleotides outside the gene matches: 16. The CDR3 loop reads CASRLRTSGLFALFF. In DNA, the CDR3 is TGTGCCAGCAGATTAAGGACTAGCGGGCTCTTCGCTCTGTTCTTC.

The J gene is TRBJ1-2, the V gene TRBV2; D uncertain. Germline CDR1 SNHLY, CDR2 FYNNEI. This CDR3 contains 13 residues. Trimming pared 7 bases from V and 2 bases from J, leaving 11 bases between. This CDR3 reads CASMAGQNYGYTF. The CDR3 DNA reads TGTGCCAGCATGGCAGGTCAGAACTATGGCTACACCTTC. The full variable domain, rest sourced from reference TRBV2 and TRBJ1-2, is EPEVTQTPSHQVTQMGQEVILRCVPISNHLYFYWYRQILGQKVEFLVSFYNNEISEKSEIFDDQFSVERPDGSNFTLKIRSTKLEDSAMYFCASMAGQNYGYTFGSGTRLTVV.

Worth noting for this clonotype: The junction shows a germline mismatch at one end, possibly a read error. The CDR3 region is CASSYSENPYEQYF. The CDR3 nucleotides are TGTGCCAGCAGTTATAGCGAGAACCCCTACGAGCAGTACTTT. The V gene is TRBV28, the J gene TRBJ2-7; tentative D call: TRBD2 (5 bases). Germline loops: CDR1 MDHEN, CDR2 SYDVKM. The CDR3 covers 14 residues.

This clonotype was counted a single time. CDR3 loop: CASSKTEVYGYTF. In DNA form, the CDR3 reads TGTGCCAGCAGTAAGACAGAGGTCTATGGCTACACCTTC. J is TRBJ1-2 and V is TRBV6-1, with D perhaps matching TRBD1 (5 bases). Deletions cut 5 bases from V and 4 bases from J, with 11 bases between. Per germline, CDR1 MNHNS and CDR2 SASEGT. There are 13 residues in the CDR3.

The chain uses TRBV20-1 and TRBJ2-5; 10 bases agree with TRBD2. Losses at the gene ends were 0 bases for V and 5 bases for J; bases not matched to a gene: 9. This CDR3 region has 16 residues. Germline V gene data show CDR1 as DFQATT and CDR2 as SNEGSKA (reference sequence). In nucleotides, the CDR3 is TGCAGTGCTAGAGATCGGCTAGCGGGAGCGGGGGAGACCCAGTACTTC. It specifies CSARDRLAGAGETQYF.

This clonotype was recorded at least ten times. This chain links TRBV27 with TRBJ2-1; D tentatively reads TRBD1 or TRBD2 (5 bases each). Per germline, CDR1 MNHEY and CDR2 SMNVEV (reference sequence). Trimming removed 6 bases from V and 6 bases from J, with 18 bases in between. CDR3 length equals 15 residues. In nucleotides, the CDR3 is TGTGCCAGCAGAAGTTCGGGGCTGAAGTTCAATGAGCAGTTCTTC. Amino acid sequence: CASRSSGLKFNEQFF.

In its sample, this clonotype was seen many times. The V and J genes are TRBV7-8 and TRBJ2-6, with 8 nucleotides matching TRBD2. Germline assignment: CDR1 SGHVS and CDR2 FQNEAQ. The V and J ends lost 5 bases and 0 bases, in that order; junction bases with no gene match: 9. The CDR3 sequence is 18 residues long. CDR3 protein: CASSPPGLDFSGANVLTF. The CDR3 DNA sequence: TGTGCCAGCAGCCCACCGGGACTAGACTTCTCTGGGGCCAACGTCCTGACTTTC. Full variable domain (rest looked up from reference TRBV7-8 and TRBJ2-6): GAGVSQSPRYKVAKRGQDVALRCDPISGHVSLFWYQQALGQGPEFLTYFQNEAQLDKSGLPSDRFFAERPEGSVSTLKIQRTQQEDSAVYLCASSPPGLDFSGANVLTFGAGSRLTVL.

This clonotype was seen many times. A single base separates this from a much larger clone, so it may be a read error. The V gene is TRBV7-2, the J gene TRBJ2-3; D is perhaps TRBD1 or TRBD2 (6 bases each). V was cut by 5 bases and J by 8 bases, with 20 bases left in between. Germline V gives CDR1 SGHTA, CDR2 FQGNSA. There are 15 residues in the CDR3. The CDR3 region has the DNA TGTGCCAGCAGCCGTAGGTTGGGGGGCGCAGGTACGCAGTATTTT. It translates to CASSRRLGGAGTQYF.

This clonotype has ten or more counts. The chain has TRBV5-6 and TRBJ2-1, with TRBD1 as a possible D gene (5 bases). From germline, CDR1 is SGHDT and CDR2 YYEEEE. V lost 7 bases and J 0 bases, leaving 17 bases between the germline ends. This CDR3 is 16 amino acids long. The CDR3 nucleotides read TGTGCCAGCGGCCAGTTGGGGCGGACCTCCTACAATGAGCAGTTCTTC. Translated: CASGQLGRTSYNEQFF. The variable domain in full, with the rest retrieved from reference TRBV5-6 and TRBJ2-1, is DAGVTQSPTHLIKTRGQQVTLRCSPKSGHDTVSWYQQALGQGPQFIFQYYEEEERQRGNFPDRFSGHQFPNYSSELNVNALLLGDSALYLCASGQLGRTSYNEQFFGPGTRLTVL.

About this clonotype: The junction and the germline gene differ at one end; a read error may be behind it. V usage is TRBV28 and J usage is TRBJ2-7; possibly TRBD2 for D (6 bases). Germline V gene sequence: CDR1 MDHEN, CDR2 SYDVKM. CDR3 length: 16 residues. The CDR3 DNA sequence: TGTGCCAGCAGGTTCAATAGCGGTAGCCCCTCCTACGTGCAGTACTTC. This sequence encodes CASRFNSGSPSYVQYF.

This chain links TRBV6-2 or TRBV6-3 with TRBJ1-6; 9 bases are shared with TRBD1. The trim removed 5 bases at V and 11 bases at J, leaving 4 bases unmatched. The CDR3 runs to 13 residues. Germline V gene data show CDR1 as MNHEY and CDR2 as SVGEGT. The CDR3 reads CASSTRQGAPLHF. CDR3 DNA: TGTGCCAGCAGTACAAGACAGGGGGCACCCCTCCACTTT.

The sample holds many counts of this clonotype. The chain combines TRBV20-1 with TRBJ1-1; 7 nucleotides align to TRBD1. CDR3 size: 15 residues. Germline assignment: CDR1 DFQATT and CDR2 SNEGSKA (reference sequence). Trimming removed 0 bases from V and 6 bases from J; junction bases left unmatched: 10. In DNA, the CDR3 is TGCAGTGCTAGAGAAATAGACAGGGTGGTACCTGAAGCTTTCTTT. The encoded protein is CSAREIDRVVPEAFF.

The chain links TRBV6-2 or TRBV6-3 to TRBJ1-6; TRBD1 is a possible D gene (5 bases). The CDR3 is made up of 16 amino acids. Germline lookup yields CDR1 MNHEY and CDR2 SVGEGT. Between the trimmed V and J ends, which lost 7 bases and 7 bases, there was a span of 20 bases. The CDR3 sequence is CASICKRPGQNSPLHF. As DNA, the CDR3 is TGTGCCAGCATCTGCAAACGGCCGGGGCAGAATTCACCCCTCCACTTT.

V usage is TRBV11-2 and J usage is TRBJ2-3; 10 bases map to TRBD1. Germline lookup yields CDR1 SGHAT and CDR2 FQNNGV. V lost 4 bases, J lost 5 bases, and 12 bases stayed unmatched. This CDR3 region has 17 residues. The CDR3 sequence: CASSSSGQGGRIDTQYF. In DNA form, the CDR3 reads TGTGCCAGCAGCTCTTCCGGACAGGGGGGGAGGATAGATACGCAGTATTTT.